This T cell receptor beta chain was identified in a study of blood T cell repertoires in COVID-19. Assay used: immunoSEQ multiplex PCR; TCRdb lists only in-frame clones, some missing. The sample lists about 160,000 clones, 85% to 95% seen once, with 1.5% to 2.5% in the top ten. To note about this clone: At the DNA level, this CDR3 is encoded by other sequences in the same sample as well.

V lost 3 bases to trimming and J lost 5 bases; unmatched junction nucleotides: 4. CDR1 is KGHSH, CDR2 LQKENI, per germline. The CDR3 contains 14 residues. This TCR was recovered from a woman aged 55-70 years with COVID-19, enrolled during active disease. The sample was peripheral blood. The chain carries TRBV18 and TRBJ1-2; 9 nucleotides align to TRBD1. In nucleotides, the CDR3 is TGTGCCAGCTCACCGGGACAGGGTGGATATGGCTACACCTTC. Translated, it gives CASSPGQGGYGYTF.